These 21 T cell receptor beta chains originate from one sample sequenced in a study of cytomegalovirus exposure and HLA in healthy donors. Researchers ran the PCR with 60 Vbeta and 13 Jbeta primers. The protocol was immunoSEQ multiplex PCR, while the TCRdb copy is restricted to in-frame clones and leaves out a portion. The profile covers around 180,000 clones, with around 80% appearing a single time and 2% to 2.5% taken by the ten largest. The sample taken for sequencing was PBMCs. The receptor set was obtained from a male donor in good health and CMV-seronegative.

The CDR3 sequence is CASSLKGARQGLSSYEQYF. As DNA, the CDR3 is TGTGCCAGCAGCTTAAAAGGGGCCCGACAGGGGCTCAGCTCCTACGAGCAGTACTTC. V usage is TRBV11-2 and J usage is TRBJ2-7, with 8 bases identical to TRBD1. V lost 2 bases and J lost 0; bases outside the gene matches: 15. From germline, CDR1 is SGHAT and CDR2 FQNNGV. The CDR3 sequence is 19 residues long.

The chain combines TRBV7-2 with TRBJ1-1; TRBD1 is a possible D gene (6 bases). This CDR3 is 14 amino acids long. Trimming shortened V by 5 bases and J by 4 bases, and 14 bases separated the two germline ends. The V gene's germline CDR1 is SGHTA and CDR2 FQGNSA. CDR3 sequence (DNA): TGTGCCAGCAGCCAGGGACATCGGAGCACTGAAGCTTTCTTT. Residues: CASSQGHRSTEAFF.

The DNA for the CDR3 is TGTGCCAGCAGTGAGATTAGCGGGGGGGCCGGGGAGCTGTTTTTT. Amino acid sequence: CASSEISGGAGELFF. This chain connects TRBV2 to TRBJ2-2, with 11 bases that match TRBD2. J gave up 6 bases and V 3 bases, and 3 bases lay outside the gene matches. This CDR3 has 15 amino acids. CDR1 SNHLY and CDR2 FYNNEI come from the germline V gene. Supplemented by reference TRBV2 and TRBJ2-2, the full variable domain reads EPEVTQTPSHQVTQMGQEVILRCVPISNHLYFYWYRQILGQKVEFLVSFYNNEISEKSEIFDDQFSVERPDGSNFTLKIRSTKLEDSAMYFCASSEISGGAGELFFGEGSRLTVL.

This clone turned up a few times. The V gene is TRBV4-1, the J gene TRBJ2-7; 7 bases line up with TRBD1. V gave up 3 bases and J gave up 2 bases; unmatched junction bases: 4. The V gene's germline CDR1 is MGHRA and CDR2 YSYEKL. The CDR3 is 14 amino acids. The CDR3 region is CASSQPGQTYEQYF. The DNA for the CDR3 is TGCGCCAGCAGCCAGCCGGGACAGACCTACGAGCAGTACTTC.

This rearrangement joins TRBV28 to TRBJ1-1; tentatively, D is TRBD1 (6 bases). Germline V gene sequence: CDR1 MDHEN, CDR2 SYDVKM. This CDR3 region has 14 residues. V was trimmed by 5 bases and J by 9 bases, leaving 19 bases between them. The CDR3 nucleotides read TGTGCCAGCAGTCCCCCTGGACAGCTCTTGAAAGCTTTCTTT. This translates into CASSPPGQLLKAFF.

The chain couples TRBV28 to TRBJ1-6; maybe TRBD1 (6 bases). Germline CDR1 MDHEN, CDR2 SYDVKM. Trimming cost V 3 bases and J 0 bases, with 9 bases left between them. The CDR3 consists of 16 residues. As DNA, the CDR3 is TGTGCCAGCAGTTTCGACAGGAGCTCCTATAATTCACCCCTCCACTTT. This encodes CASSFDRSSYNSPLHF.

This clone was picked up a small number of times. The genes are TRBV5-4 and TRBJ1-2; TRBD1 might be the D (6 bases). The germline CDR1 and CDR2 sequences are SGHNT and YYREEE (reference sequence). The CDR3 length is 14 residues. Trimming left V 3 bases short and J 4 bases short, with 13 bases between. CDR3: CASSSTGSSYGYTF. DNA for the CDR3: TGTGCCAGCAGCTCGACAGGCTCAAGCTATGGCTACACCTTC.

The chain carries TRBV5-1 and TRBJ1-3, with D maybe TRBD1 (5 bases). The CDR3 spans 16 residues. Germline values: CDR1 SGHRS, CDR2 YFSETQ. V shed 0 bases and J shed 4 bases, with 14 bases lying between them. In nucleotides, the CDR3 is TGCGCCAGCAGCTTGGGCCCCAGGGCAGGAGGAAACACCATATATTTT. Its protein product is CASSLGPRAGGNTIYF.

V is TRBV29-1 and J is TRBJ2-2; TRBD1 agrees at 7 bases. The CDR3 totals 13 residues. Germline values: CDR1 SQVTM, CDR2 ANQGSEA. V was pared by 3 bases and J by 6 bases, with 4 bases of the junction left unmatched. CDR3 amino acids: CSVEEQGAGELFF. The CDR3 nucleotides read TGCAGCGTTGAGGAGCAGGGGGCCGGGGAGCTGTTTTTT.

The V and J genes are TRBV14 and TRBJ2-3; D remains unclear. The CDR3 is 15 amino acids. Deletions cut 0 bases from V and 9 bases from J, with 16 bases between. From germline, CDR1 is SGHDN and CDR2 FVKESK. For the CDR3, the DNA is TGTGCCAGCAGCCAAGAGATCTGGGCCAGCCGGACGCAGTATTTT. It is translated as CASSQEIWASRTQYF.

This chain connects TRBV6-5 to TRBJ2-3; maybe TRBD2 (6 bases). The CDR3 length is 15 residues. The germline CDR1 and CDR2 sequences are MNHEY and SVGAGI. V lost 5 bases and J 3 bases, leaving 15 bases between the germline ends. The CDR3 coding sequence is TGTGCCAGCAGTCTGACAGCGGGTTGGACAGATACGCAGTATTTT. Its translation is CASSLTAGWTDTQYF.

This chain uses TRBV4-1 with TRBJ2-7; 9 positions match TRBD1. V trimming: 4 bases; J trimming: 6 bases; junction bases outside the gene matches: 10. The CDR3 spans 15 residues. The germline V gene has CDR1 MGHRA and CDR2 YSYEKL. This CDR3 is CASSLAGTGSSEQYF. For the CDR3, the DNA is TGCGCCAGCAGCCTCGCCGGGACAGGGTCGAGCGAGCAGTACTTC.

The chain combines TRBV4-2 with TRBJ2-5; TRBD2 aligns across 15 bases. V was clipped by 3 bases and J by 4 bases; unmatched bases: 9. Germline loops: CDR1 LGHNA, CDR2 YNFKEQ. The CDR3 loop spans 18 amino acids. The DNA of the CDR3 is TGTGCCAGCAGCCAGTACTTAGGGACTAGCGGGGGGATAGAGACCCAGTACTTC. Translating it yields CASSQYLGTSGGIETQYF.

The gene calls are TRBV13 and TRBJ2-2; no clear D. V lost 5 bases and J 6 bases, leaving 7 bases between the germline ends. The germline CDR1 and CDR2 sequences are PRHDT and FYEKMQ (reference sequence). CDR3 length: 12 amino acids. Here the CDR3 reads CASSPYAGELFF. DNA of the CDR3: TGTGCCAGCAGCCCTTATGCCGGGGAGCTGTTTTTT.

The chain employs TRBV6-5 and TRBJ2-5, with TRBD2 as a possible D gene (6 bases). Germline values: CDR1 MNHEY, CDR2 SVGAGI. V was clipped by 4 bases and J by 3 bases, with 12 bases between them. The CDR3 loop spans 14 amino acids. CDR3 sequence reads: CASSSGLYKETQYF. CDR3 nucleotide sequence: TGTGCCAGCAGTTCGGGACTCTATAAAGAGACCCAGTACTTC.

This chain uses TRBV5-4 with TRBJ1-4; D remains ambiguous. Germline loops: CDR1 SGHNT, CDR2 YYREEE (reference sequence). The V end was cut by 2 bases, the J end by 12 bases, with 17 bases between. This CDR3 is built from 14 residues. CDR3 loop: CASSFEPFDSELFF. The CDR3 region has the DNA TGTGCCAGCAGCTTCGAGCCCTTTGATTCGGAACTGTTTTTT.

V usage is TRBV5-4 and J usage is TRBJ2-7, with D perhaps matching TRBD1 (6 bases). Trimming took 3 bases from V and 1 from J, leaving 17 bases between them. The CDR3 covers 16 residues. Germline-derived CDR1 and CDR2 are SGHNT and YYREEE (reference sequence). The CDR3 loop is CASSSLPPDRSYEQYF. Here the CDR3 DNA reads TGTGCCAGCAGCTCCCTCCCCCCGGACAGATCCTACGAGCAGTACTTC.

DNA for the CDR3: TGTGCCAGTAGTATTATGAGTAGTGGCTCCTACGAGCAGTACTTC. This codes for CASSIMSSGSYEQYF. This chain links TRBV19 with TRBJ2-7; D is ambiguous. This CDR3 is 15 amino acids long. The ends were cut back, 3 bases at V and 0 bases at J, with 12 bases in the middle. The germline V gene has CDR1 LNHDA and CDR2 SQIVND (reference sequence).

This rearrangement joins TRBV19 to TRBJ1-1; D is ambiguous. The germline V and J ends were trimmed by 6 bases and 6 bases, with 17 bases remaining between them. The CDR3 contains 14 residues. CDR1 is LNHDA and CDR2 is SQIVND in the germline V gene (reference sequence). The CDR3 DNA follows: TGTGCCAGTAGGCGGGCCTCTGAAGGTCCTGAAGCTTTCTTT. Protein sequence: CASRRASEGPEAFF.

In this sample, this clone turned up a few times. The V and J genes are TRBV7-6 and TRBJ1-1; D might be TRBD1 (5 bases). CDR3 length: 14 amino acids. CDR1 is SGHVS and CDR2 is FNYEAQ in the germline V gene. The V end was cut by 5 bases, the J end by 1 base, with 11 bases between. CDR3 protein: CASSLHDRNTEAFF. CDR3 DNA sequence: TGTGCCAGCAGCCTCCATGACAGGAACACTGAAGCTTTCTTT.

This sequence joins TRBV10-1 and TRBJ2-5; 9 nucleotides line up with TRBD1. The CDR3 has 14 amino acids. Germline V lookup: CDR1 WNHNN, CDR2 SYGVQD (reference sequence). V was clipped by 8 bases and J by 9 bases; unmatched bases: 13. This CDR3 reads CASHRDRDNTAQYF. The DNA for the CDR3 is TGCGCCAGCCACCGGGACAGGGATAACACGGCCCAGTACTTC.